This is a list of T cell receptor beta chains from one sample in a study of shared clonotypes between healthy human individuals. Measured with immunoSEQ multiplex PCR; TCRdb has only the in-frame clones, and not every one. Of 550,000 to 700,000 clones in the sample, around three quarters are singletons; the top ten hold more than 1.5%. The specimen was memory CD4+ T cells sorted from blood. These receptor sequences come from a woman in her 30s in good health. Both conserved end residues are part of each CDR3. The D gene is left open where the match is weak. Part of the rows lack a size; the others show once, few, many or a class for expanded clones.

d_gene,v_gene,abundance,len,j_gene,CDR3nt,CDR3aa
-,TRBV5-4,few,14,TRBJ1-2,TGTGCCAGCAGCTTAGGCGGGGCGAACTATGGCTACACCTTC,CASSLGGANYGYTF
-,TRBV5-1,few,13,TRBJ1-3,TGCGCCAGCAGCAACGGACAGACAAACACCATATATTTT,CASSNGQTNTIYF
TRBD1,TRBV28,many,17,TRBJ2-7,TGTGCCAGCAGTCGGAGGGGGGGGACAGGGTTAGCCTACGAGCAGTACTTC,CASSRRGGTGLAYEQYF
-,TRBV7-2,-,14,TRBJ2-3,TGTGCCAGCAGCTATAGTGGCACTCCAGATACGCAGTATTTT,CASSYSGTPDTQYF
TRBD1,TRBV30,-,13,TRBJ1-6,TGTGCCTGGTCGGGACAGGGATATTCACCCCTCCACTTT,CAWSGQGYSPLHF
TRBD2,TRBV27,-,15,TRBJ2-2,TGTGCCACCCTGAGATGGGGGACTAGCCACGGGGAGCTGTTTTTT,CATLRWGTSHGELFF
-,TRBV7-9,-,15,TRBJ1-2,TGTGCCAGCAGCTCGCCAATCGGGACCCCTCATGGCTACACCTTC,CASSSPIGTPHGYTF
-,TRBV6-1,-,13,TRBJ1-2,TGTGCCAGCAGTGGAGGGACACCTTATGGCTACACCTTC,CASSGGTPYGYTF
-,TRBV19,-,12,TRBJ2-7,TGTGCCAGTAGTATGTTAGATGGCGAGCAGTACTTC,CASSMLDGEQYF
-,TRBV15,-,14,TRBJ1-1,TGTGCCACCAGCGTCAGGGGTGCGGACACTGAAGCTTTCTTT,CATSVRGADTEAFF
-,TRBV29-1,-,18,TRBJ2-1,TGCAGCGTTGATTTAACAGAGGGCGGCGAGCTTAGTGTAAATGAGCAGTTCTTC,CSVDLTEGGELSVNEQFF
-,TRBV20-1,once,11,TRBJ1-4,TGCAGTGCTTGGGGGGATGAAAAACTGTTTTTT,CSAWGDEKLFF
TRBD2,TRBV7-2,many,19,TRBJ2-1,TGTGCCAGCAGCTCCCTCGCTCTGACTAGCGGTTCTGAGGGCGATGAGCAGTTCTTC,CASSSLALTSGSEGDEQFF
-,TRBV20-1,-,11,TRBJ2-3,TGCAGCTCTAGGAGCACAGATACGCAGTATTTT,CSSRSTDTQYF
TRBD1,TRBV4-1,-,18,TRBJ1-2,TGCGCCAGCAGCCAAGATCTTCCGGACAGGCGAGGGGGCTATGGCTACACCTTC,CASSQDLPDRRGGYGYTF
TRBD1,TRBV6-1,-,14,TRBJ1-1,TGTGCCAGCGGGTCGGACAGGGTGAAAACTGAAGCTTTCTTT,CASGSDRVKTEAFF
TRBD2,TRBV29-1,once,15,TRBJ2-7,TGCAGCGTTGAATGGTCTAGCGGGATCTCCTACGAGCAGTACTTC,CSVEWSSGISYEQYF
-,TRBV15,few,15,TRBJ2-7,TGTGCCACCAGCAGAGCCAGGGGAGAGGGCTATGAGCAGTACTTC,CATSRARGEGYEQYF
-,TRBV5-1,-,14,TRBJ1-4,TGCGCCAGCAGCTTGTTGGAAGGTGACGAAAAACTGTTTTTT,CASSLLEGDEKLFF
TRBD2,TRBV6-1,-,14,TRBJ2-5,TGTGCCAGCGCCACTGGCGGGAGCGGAGAGACCCAGTACTTC,CASATGGSGETQYF